The clone carrying this T cell receptor beta chain was detected a few times. Antigen unknown. Primed by a sample-barcoded 5' primer and a J-beta primer mix, a second PCR proceeded for about 7 to 11 cycles. TCRdb called the 5' RACE reads again in MiXCR, with one record for every CDR3 protein. The sample has around 1,800,000 distinct CDR3 sequences; around 40% are singletons. The entry originates in a study of blood T cells in healthy people across ages. Study-wide background: Per two T cells, template switching captured roughly one barcoded beta molecule.

General study points: Among T cells, TCR beta diversity per million cells dropped roughly linearly as age rose. From one million sequenced T cells, diversity estimates were lower bounds. Greater diversity and more naive CD4+ cells were seen in long-lived donors than in aged donors.

Between the trimmed V and J ends, which lost 6 bases and 5 bases, there was a span of 21 bases. CDR3 size: 16 residues. Per the germline V gene, CDR1 is SNHLY and CDR2 is FYNNEI. The specimen sequenced was blood. The source of this sequence is a human donor in good health. The rearrangement links TRBV2 to TRBJ2-3, with TRBD1 as a possible D gene (6 bases). This chain's CDR3 is CASRPGHVTLGDTQYF. The CDR3 DNA follows: TGTGCCAGCAGACCGGGACACGTCACACTGGGAGATACGCAGTATTTT.